Listed below are T cell receptor beta chains from one sample, sequenced in a study of blood T cell repertoires in COVID-19. Method: immunoSEQ multiplex PCR; TCRdb's copy keeps in-frame clones and lacks some. The table shows approximately 97,000 clones, with roughly nine tenths occurring only once. The material sequenced was peripheral blood. The source of these receptors is a man aged 55-75 years with acute or convalescent COVID-19. The CDR3 runs from the conserved cysteine through the conserved F or W. Each record gives: J gene, clone size, D gene, V gene, CDR3 protein, CDR3 DNA. A D gene is named only where the DNA matches it firmly. A row's size may be missing; if present it is once, few, many or a size class.

J: TRBJ1-3; size: once; D: TRBD1; V: TRBV19; CDR3: CASKRGQYGSGNTIYF; DNA: TGTGCCAGTAAAAGGGGACAGTACGGCTCTGGAAACACCATATATTTT
J: TRBJ2-1; size: -; D: TRBD2; V: TRBV10-3; CDR3: CAISSLAGGDRSEQFF; DNA: TGTGCCATCAGCTCGCTAGCGGGGGGCGATAGGAGTGAGCAGTTCTTC
J: TRBJ2-6; size: -; D: -; V: TRBV2; CDR3: CASSDRVEGAGANVLTF; DNA: TGTGCCAGCAGTGACAGGGTCGAGGGGGCTGGGGCCAACGTCCTGACTTTC
J: TRBJ1-2; size: -; D: -; V: TRBV2; CDR3: CASSELQGNYGYTF; DNA: TGTGCCAGCAGCGAATTACAGGGTAACTATGGCTACACCTTC
J: TRBJ1-1; size: -; D: TRBD1; V: TRBV4-1; CDR3: CASSQGRDRRTEAFF; DNA: TGCGCCAGCAGCCAAGGGCGGGACAGGAGAACTGAAGCTTTCTTT
J: TRBJ1-1; size: -; D: -; V: TRBV24-1; CDR3: CATSDQDSTEAFF; DNA: TGTGCCACCAGTGACCAGGACAGCACTGAAGCTTTCTTT
J: TRBJ1-1; size: -; D: -; V: TRBV12-3/TRBV12-4; CDR3: CASSLRGGFEAFF; DNA: TGTGCCAGCAGTTTAAGAGGGGGTTTCGAAGCTTTCTTT
J: TRBJ1-2; size: -; D: TRBD1; V: TRBV6-5; CDR3: CASRQGQGKGYTF; DNA: TGTGCCAGCAGACAGGGACAGGGGAAGGGCTACACCTTC
J: TRBJ2-1; size: -; D: TRBD2; V: TRBV19; CDR3: CASSRGGNSYNEQFF; DNA: TGTGCCAGTAGTAGGGGGGGTAACTCCTACAATGAGCAGTTCTTC
J: TRBJ1-3; size: -; D: -; V: TRBV30; CDR3: CAWSNGGSGNTIYF; DNA: TGTGCCTGGAGTAACGGGGGCTCTGGAAACACCATATATTTT
J: TRBJ2-1; size: -; D: -; V: TRBV13; CDR3: CASSHRVDEQFF; DNA: TGTGCCAGCAGCCACCGCGTTGATGAGCAGTTCTTC
J: TRBJ1-1; size: once; D: -; V: TRBV19; CDR3: CASSIDQGIGGSNTEAFF; DNA: TGTGCCAGTAGTATAGATCAAGGAATCGGGGGATCAAACACTGAAGCTTTCTTT
J: TRBJ1-1; size: -; D: -; V: TRBV15; CDR3: CATGGRMNTEAFF; DNA: TGTGCCACCGGCGGTCGAATGAACACTGAAGCTTTCTTT
J: TRBJ1-1; size: -; D: -; V: TRBV30; CDR3: CAWRRVGGRNTEAFF; DNA: TGTGCCTGGAGAAGGGTAGGGGGTAGAAACACTGAAGCTTTCTTT
J: TRBJ2-2; size: -; D: TRBD1; V: TRBV27; CDR3: CASSLRDSFSTGELFF; DNA: TGTGCCAGCAGCCTCCGGGACAGCTTTTCGACCGGGGAGCTGTTTTTT
J: TRBJ1-2; size: once; D: -; V: TRBV18; CDR3: CASSPTRVYGYTF; DNA: TGTGCCAGCTCACCCACGCGGGTTTATGGCTACACCTTC
J: TRBJ1-1; size: -; D: -; V: TRBV2; CDR3: CASSETGRENTEAFF; DNA: TGTGCCAGCAGTGAGACGGGGAGAGAGAACACTGAAGCTTTCTTT
J: TRBJ2-1; size: -; D: TRBD2; V: TRBV7-9; CDR3: CASSPPGLAINEQFF; DNA: TGTGCCAGCAGCCCGCCGGGACTAGCTATTAATGAGCAGTTCTTC
J: TRBJ1-2; size: -; D: -; V: TRBV12-3/TRBV12-4; CDR3: CATHEIPRGGYTF; DNA: TGTGCCACCCACGAGATTCCCAGGGGAGGCTACACCTTC
J: TRBJ2-1; size: -; D: TRBD2; V: TRBV6-5; CDR3: CASMSGGGGNEQFF; DNA: TGTGCCAGCATGTCGGGCGGGGGGGGCAATGAGCAGTTCTTC
J: TRBJ1-1; size: -; D: -; V: TRBV2; CDR3: CASSASGRNTEAFF; DNA: TGTGCCAGCAGTGCCTCAGGGCGGAACACTGAAGCTTTCTTT
J: TRBJ1-1; size: -; D: -; V: TRBV29-1; CDR3: CSGLGPVERTEAFF; DNA: TGCAGCGGATTGGGGCCAGTTGAACGCACTGAAGCTTTCTTT
J: TRBJ1-1; size: -; D: TRBD1; V: TRBV7-9; CDR3: CASSLEGQAGTEAFF; DNA: TGTGCCAGCAGCTTAGAGGGACAGGCGGGCACTGAAGCTTTCTTT
J: TRBJ1-2; size: -; D: -; V: TRBV5-6; CDR3: CASSLLAGPHGYTF; DNA: TGTGCCAGCAGCTTGTTGGCAGGCCCCCACGGCTACACCTTC
J: TRBJ1-1; size: -; D: -; V: TRBV7-9; CDR3: CASSLEDTEAFF; DNA: TGTGCCAGCAGCCTCGAGGACACTGAAGCTTTCTTT